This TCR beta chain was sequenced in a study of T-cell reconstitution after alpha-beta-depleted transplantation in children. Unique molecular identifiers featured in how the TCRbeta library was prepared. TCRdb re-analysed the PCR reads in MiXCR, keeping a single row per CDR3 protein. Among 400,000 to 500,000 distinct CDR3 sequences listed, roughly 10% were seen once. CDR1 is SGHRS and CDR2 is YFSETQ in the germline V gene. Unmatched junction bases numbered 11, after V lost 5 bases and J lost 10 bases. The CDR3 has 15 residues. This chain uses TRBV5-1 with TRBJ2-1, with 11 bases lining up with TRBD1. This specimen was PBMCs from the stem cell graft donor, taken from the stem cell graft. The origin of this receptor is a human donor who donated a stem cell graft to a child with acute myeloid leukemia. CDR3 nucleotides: TGCGCCAGCAGTTATGGACAGGGGGCACGTATCGAGCAGTTCTTC. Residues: CASSYGQGARIEQFF.